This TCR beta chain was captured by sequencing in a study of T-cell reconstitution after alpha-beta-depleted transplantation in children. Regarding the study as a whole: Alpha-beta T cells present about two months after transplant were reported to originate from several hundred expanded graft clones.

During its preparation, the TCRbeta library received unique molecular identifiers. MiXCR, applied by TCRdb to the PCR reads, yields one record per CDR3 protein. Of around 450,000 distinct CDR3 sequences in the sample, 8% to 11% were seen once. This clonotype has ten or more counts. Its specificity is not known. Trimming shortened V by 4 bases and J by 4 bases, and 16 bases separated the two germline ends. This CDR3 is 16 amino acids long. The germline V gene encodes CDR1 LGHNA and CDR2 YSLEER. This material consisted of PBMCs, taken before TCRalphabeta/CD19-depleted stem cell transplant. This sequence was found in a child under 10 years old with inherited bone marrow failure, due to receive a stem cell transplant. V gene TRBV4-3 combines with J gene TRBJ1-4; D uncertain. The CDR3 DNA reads TGCGCCAGCAGCCGTTCTGTCCTGAGGCATAATGAAAAACTGTTTTTT. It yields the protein CASSRSVLRHNEKLFF.